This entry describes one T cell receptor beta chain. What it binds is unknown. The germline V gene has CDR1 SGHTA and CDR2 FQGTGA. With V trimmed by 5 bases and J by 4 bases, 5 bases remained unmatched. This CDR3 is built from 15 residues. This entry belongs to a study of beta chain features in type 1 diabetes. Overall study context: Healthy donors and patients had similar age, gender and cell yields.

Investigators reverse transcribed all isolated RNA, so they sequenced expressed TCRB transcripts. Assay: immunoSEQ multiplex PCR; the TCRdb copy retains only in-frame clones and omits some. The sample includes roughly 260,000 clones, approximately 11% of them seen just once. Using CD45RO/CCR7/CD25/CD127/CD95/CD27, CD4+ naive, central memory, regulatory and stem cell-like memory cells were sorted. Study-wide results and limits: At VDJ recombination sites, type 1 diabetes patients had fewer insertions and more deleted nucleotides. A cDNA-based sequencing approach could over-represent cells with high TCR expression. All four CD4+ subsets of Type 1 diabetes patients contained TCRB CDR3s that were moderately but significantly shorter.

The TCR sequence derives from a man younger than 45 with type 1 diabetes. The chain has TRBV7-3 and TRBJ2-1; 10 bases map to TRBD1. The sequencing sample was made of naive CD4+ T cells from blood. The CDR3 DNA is TGTGCCAGCAGCCTGGGACAGGGGATTTACAATGAGCAGTTCTTC. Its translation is CASSLGQGIYNEQFF.